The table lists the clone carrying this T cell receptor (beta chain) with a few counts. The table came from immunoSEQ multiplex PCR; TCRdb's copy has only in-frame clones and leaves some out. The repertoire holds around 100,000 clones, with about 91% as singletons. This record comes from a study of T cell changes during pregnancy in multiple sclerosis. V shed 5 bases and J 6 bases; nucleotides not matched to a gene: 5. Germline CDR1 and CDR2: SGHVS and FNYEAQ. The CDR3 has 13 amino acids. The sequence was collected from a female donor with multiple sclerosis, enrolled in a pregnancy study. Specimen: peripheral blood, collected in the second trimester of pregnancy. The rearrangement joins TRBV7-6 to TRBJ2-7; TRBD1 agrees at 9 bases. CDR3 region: CASSVGQGSEQYF. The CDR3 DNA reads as TGTGCCAGCAGCGTAGGACAGGGGAGCGAGCAGTACTTC.